These T cell receptor beta chains were read from a single sample in a study of blood T cell repertoires in COVID-19. Method: immunoSEQ multiplex PCR; TCRdb's copy keeps in-frame clones and lacks some. The sample carries 90,000 or so clones, approximately 70% recorded once. Source material: peripheral blood. The origin of the receptors is a woman aged 60-75 years in a cohort sampled during active or convalescent COVID-19. Both conserved end residues are part of each CDR3. The D gene is left open where the match is weak. Size is stated for part of the rows, as once, few or many counts, or as a class when the clone is expanded.

clone_size	v_call	d_call	j_call	cdr3_aa	cdr3_nt
-	TRBV5-6	-	TRBJ1-4	CASSLYDLTEKLFF	TGTGCCAGCAGCTTGTATGACTTGACTGAAAAACTGTTTTTT
-	TRBV10-3	TRBD1	TRBJ2-4	CATPGQGWGPAKNIQYF	TGTGCCACCCCGGGACAGGGGTGGGGCCCAGCCAAAAACATTCAGTACTTC
-	TRBV9	TRBD1	TRBJ2-1	CASSVGQGAKREQFF	TGTGCCAGCAGCGTAGGGCAGGGGGCTAAAAGGGAGCAGTTCTTC
-	TRBV5-8	TRBD1	TRBJ1-2	CASSIRTGAAPYGYTF	TGTGCCAGCAGTATAAGGACAGGGGCGGCCCCCTATGGCTACACCTTC
-	TRBV6-5	TRBD2	TRBJ2-5	CASRLAGGETQYF	TGTGCCAGCAGACTAGCGGGGGGAGAGACCCAGTACTTC
few	TRBV5-5	-	TRBJ1-4	CASSSTGTNEKLFF	TGTGCCAGCAGCTCTACAGGGACCAATGAAAAACTGTTTTTT
-	TRBV24-1	-	TRBJ2-5	CATSDTGLGETQYF	TGTGCCACCAGTGATACAGGGTTAGGAGAGACCCAGTACTTC
-	TRBV9	TRBD1	TRBJ1-6	CASSVQGTGVSPLHF	TGTGCCAGCAGCGTTCAGGGGACAGGGGTTTCACCCCTCCACTTT
-	TRBV10-2	TRBD1	TRBJ1-5	CASGTGAFSNQPQHF	TGCGCCAGCGGGACAGGGGCTTTTAGCAATCAGCCCCAGCATTTT
-	TRBV18	-	TRBJ2-7	CASSPWGRVSSYEQYF	TGTGCCAGCTCACCATGGGGCAGGGTAAGCTCCTACGAGCAGTACTTC
-	TRBV7-9	TRBD1	TRBJ2-7	CASSQRGGQGAYEQYF	TGTGCCAGCAGCCAGAGGGGTGGACAGGGGGCTTACGAGCAGTACTTC
-	TRBV5-1	TRBD1	TRBJ2-3	CASSLATGQGQDTQYF	TGCGCCAGCAGCTTGGCCACGGGACAGGGGCAAGATACGCAGTATTTT
-	TRBV3-1/TRBV3-2	-	TRBJ2-5	CASSQATEHQETQYF	TGTGCCAGCAGCCAAGCGACAGAGCATCAAGAGACCCAGTACTTC
-	TRBV11-2	-	TRBJ2-5	CASSLSSRETQYF	TGTGCCAGCAGCTTATCTAGTAGGGAGACCCAGTACTTC
few	TRBV7-2	TRBD2	TRBJ2-5	CASSPVLSGGASGETQYF	TGTGCCAGCAGCCCCGTTCTTAGCGGGGGCGCGTCTGGAGAGACCCAGTACTTC
-	TRBV9	TRBD1	TRBJ2-3	CASSAGQGMRTDTQYF	TGTGCCAGCAGCGCGGGACAGGGGATGCGGACAGATACGCAGTATTTT